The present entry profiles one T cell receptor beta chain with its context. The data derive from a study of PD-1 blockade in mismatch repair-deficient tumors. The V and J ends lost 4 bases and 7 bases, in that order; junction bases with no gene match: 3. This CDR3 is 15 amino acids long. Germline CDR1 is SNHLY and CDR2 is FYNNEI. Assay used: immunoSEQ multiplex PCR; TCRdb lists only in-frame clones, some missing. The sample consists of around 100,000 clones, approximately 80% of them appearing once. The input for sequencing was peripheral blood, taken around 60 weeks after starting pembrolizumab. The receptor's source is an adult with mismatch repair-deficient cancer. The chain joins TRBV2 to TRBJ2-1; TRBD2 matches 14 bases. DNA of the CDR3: TGTGCCAGCAGTGCAGGGACTAGCGGGAGAAATGAGCAGTTCTTC. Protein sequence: CASSAGTSGRNEQFF.